The next 2 T cell receptor beta chains were all read from a single sample in a study of T cell responses to AZD1222 COVID-19 vaccine (dated by TCRdb to the early 2020s). In light of the paper, this sample's time point label describes: baseline before first vaccination. The treatment or condition label for this specimen denotes: meningococcal conjugate vaccine given as trial control. Preparation of the library involved the immunoSEQ multiplex PCR assay. TCRdb's version of the immuneACCESS table is confined to in-frame rearrangements and falls short of the full clone set. An unresolved V gene accounts for under half of the shortfall where checked; the remainder is of unknown origin. Here the sample has 120,000 to 150,000 clones; approximately 90% occur a single time. Around 2.8% of the sample lies in the top ten. The sequencing here drew on peripheral blood, taken on day 0 of MenACWY control vaccination. These receptor sequences come from an adult in good health.

This clone has a handful of counts. The rearrangement uses TRBV6-5 and TRBJ1-5; 8 bases match TRBD1. Germline lookup yields CDR1 MNHEY and CDR2 SVGAGI. V shed 5 bases, J shed 6 bases, and the junction held 6 bases outside the gene matches. CDR3 length equals 14 residues. The CDR3 reads CASSRGTGGQPQHF. CDR3 nucleotide sequence: TGTGCCAGCAGTAGGGGGACAGGAGGTCAGCCCCAGCATTTT.

The rearrangement joins TRBV7-2 to TRBJ2-7; possibly TRBD2 for D (6 bases). Trimming removed 5 bases from V and 3 bases from J, with 14 bases in between. Germline values: CDR1 SGHTA, CDR2 FQGNSA. This CDR3 comprises 14 residues. CDR3 loop: CASSPSWGGYEQYF. For the CDR3, the DNA is TGTGCCAGCAGCCCGTCTTGGGGAGGCTACGAGCAGTACTTC.